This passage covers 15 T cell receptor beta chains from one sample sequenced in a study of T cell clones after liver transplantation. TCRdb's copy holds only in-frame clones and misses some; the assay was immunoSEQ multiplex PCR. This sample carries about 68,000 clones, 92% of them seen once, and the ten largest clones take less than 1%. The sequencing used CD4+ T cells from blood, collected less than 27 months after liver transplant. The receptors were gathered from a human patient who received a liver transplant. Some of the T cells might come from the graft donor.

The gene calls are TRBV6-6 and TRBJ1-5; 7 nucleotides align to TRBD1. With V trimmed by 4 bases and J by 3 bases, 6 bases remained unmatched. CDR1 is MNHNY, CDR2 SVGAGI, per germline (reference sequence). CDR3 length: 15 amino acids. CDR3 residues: CASSSRDSVNQPQHF. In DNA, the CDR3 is TGTGCCAGCAGTTCCCGGGACAGCGTCAATCAGCCCCAGCATTTT.

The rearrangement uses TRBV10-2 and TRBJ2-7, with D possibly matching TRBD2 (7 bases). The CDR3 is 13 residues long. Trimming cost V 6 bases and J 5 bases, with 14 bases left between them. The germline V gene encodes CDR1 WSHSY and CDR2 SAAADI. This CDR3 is CASREGGTNEQYF. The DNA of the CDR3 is TGCGCCAGCAGGGAGGGGGGGACCAACGAGCAGTACTTC.

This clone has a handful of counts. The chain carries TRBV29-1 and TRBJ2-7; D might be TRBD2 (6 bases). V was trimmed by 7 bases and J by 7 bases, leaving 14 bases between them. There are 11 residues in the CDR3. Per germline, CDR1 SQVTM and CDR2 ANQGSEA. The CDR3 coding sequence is TGCAGCGCTGCTGAGGCGGGGGAGCAGTACTTC. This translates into CSAAEAGEQYF.

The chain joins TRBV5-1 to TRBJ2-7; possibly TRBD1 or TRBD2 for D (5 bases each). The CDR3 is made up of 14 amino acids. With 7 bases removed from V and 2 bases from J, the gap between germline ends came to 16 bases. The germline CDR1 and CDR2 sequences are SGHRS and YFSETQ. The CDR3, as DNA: TGCGCCAGCCGGCCCGGGACGCAGACCTACGAGCAGTACTTC. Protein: CASRPGTQTYEQYF.

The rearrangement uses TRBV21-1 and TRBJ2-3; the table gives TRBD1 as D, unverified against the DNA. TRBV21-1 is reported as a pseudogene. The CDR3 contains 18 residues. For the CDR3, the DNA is TGTGCCAGCAGCAAGTCGTTCCAGGGGGCGTCTCGGACAGATACGCAGTATTTT. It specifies CASSKSFQGASRTDTQYF.

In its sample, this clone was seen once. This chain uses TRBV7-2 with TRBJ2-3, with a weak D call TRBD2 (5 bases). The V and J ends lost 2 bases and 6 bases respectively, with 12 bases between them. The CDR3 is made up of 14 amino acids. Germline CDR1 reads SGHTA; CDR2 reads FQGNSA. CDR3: CASSLYVGVDTQYF. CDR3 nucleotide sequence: TGTGCCAGCAGCTTATACGTGGGAGTTGATACGCAGTATTTT.

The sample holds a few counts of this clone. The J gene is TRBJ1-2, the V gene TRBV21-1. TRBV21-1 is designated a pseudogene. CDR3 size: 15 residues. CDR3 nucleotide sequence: TGTGCCAACCTTGGACCGGGACCACCGGCGGCTGGCTACACCTTC. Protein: CANLGPGPPAAGYTF.

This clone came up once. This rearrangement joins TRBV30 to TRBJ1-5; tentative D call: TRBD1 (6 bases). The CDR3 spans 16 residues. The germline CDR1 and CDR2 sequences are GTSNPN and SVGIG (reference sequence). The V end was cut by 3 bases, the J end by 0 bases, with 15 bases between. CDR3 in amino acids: CAWSPLGQHSNQPQHF. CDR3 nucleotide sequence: TGTGCCTGGAGCCCCCTTGGACAGCATAGCAATCAGCCCCAGCATTTT.

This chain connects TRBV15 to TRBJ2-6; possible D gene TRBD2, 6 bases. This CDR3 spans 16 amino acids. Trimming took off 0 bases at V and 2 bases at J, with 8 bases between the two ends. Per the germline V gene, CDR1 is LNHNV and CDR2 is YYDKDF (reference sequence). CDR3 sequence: CATSRDGGAGANVLTF. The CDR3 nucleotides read TGTGCCACCAGCAGAGATGGAGGGGCTGGGGCCAACGTCCTGACTTTC.

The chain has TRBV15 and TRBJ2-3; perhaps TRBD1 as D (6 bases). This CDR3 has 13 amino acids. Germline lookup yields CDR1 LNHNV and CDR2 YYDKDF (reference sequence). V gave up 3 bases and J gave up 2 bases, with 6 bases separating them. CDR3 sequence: CATSRGHTDTQYF. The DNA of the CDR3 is TGTGCCACCAGCAGGGGACACACAGATACGCAGTATTTT.

DNA for the CDR3: TGTGCCTGGAATGGGCTTCGAGATCAGCCCCAGCATTTT. Its protein is CAWNGLRDQPQHF. This chain connects TRBV30 to TRBJ1-5; no clear D. Per germline, CDR1 GTSNPN and CDR2 SVGIG (reference sequence). The CDR3 has 13 amino acids. V gave up 4 bases and J gave up 5 bases, with 12 bases separating them.

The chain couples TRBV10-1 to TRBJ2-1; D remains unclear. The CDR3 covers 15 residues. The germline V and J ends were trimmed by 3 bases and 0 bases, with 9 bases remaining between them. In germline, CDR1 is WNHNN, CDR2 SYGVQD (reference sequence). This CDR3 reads CASSDGRVSYNEQFF. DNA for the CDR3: TGCGCCAGCAGTGATGGTAGGGTCTCCTACAATGAGCAGTTCTTC.

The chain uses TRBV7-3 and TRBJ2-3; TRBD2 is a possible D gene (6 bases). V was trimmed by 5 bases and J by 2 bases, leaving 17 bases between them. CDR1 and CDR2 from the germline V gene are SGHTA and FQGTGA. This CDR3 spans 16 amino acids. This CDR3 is CASSLRATGATDTQYF. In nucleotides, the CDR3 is TGTGCCAGCAGCCTAAGGGCGACGGGAGCCACAGATACGCAGTATTTT. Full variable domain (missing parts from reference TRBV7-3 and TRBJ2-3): GAGVSQTPSNKVTEKGKYVELRCDPISGHTALYWYRQSLGQGPEFLIYFQGTGAADDSGLPNDRFFAVRPEGSVSTLKIQRTERGDSAVYLCASSLRATGATDTQYFGPGTRLTVL.

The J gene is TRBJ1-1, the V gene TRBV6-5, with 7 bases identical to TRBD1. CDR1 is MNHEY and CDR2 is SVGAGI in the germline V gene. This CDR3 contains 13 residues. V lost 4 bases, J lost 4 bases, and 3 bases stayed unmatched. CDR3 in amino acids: CASSFGQATEAFF. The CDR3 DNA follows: TGTGCCAGCAGTTTCGGACAGGCCACTGAAGCTTTCTTT.

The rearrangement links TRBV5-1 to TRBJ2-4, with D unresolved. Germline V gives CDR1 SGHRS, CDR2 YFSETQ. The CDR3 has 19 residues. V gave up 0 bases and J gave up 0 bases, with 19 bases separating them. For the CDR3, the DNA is TGCGCCAGCAGCTTGGTGTCCCCTTTGGTGAGATTAGCCAAAAACATTCAGTACTTC. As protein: CASSLVSPLVRLAKNIQYF.